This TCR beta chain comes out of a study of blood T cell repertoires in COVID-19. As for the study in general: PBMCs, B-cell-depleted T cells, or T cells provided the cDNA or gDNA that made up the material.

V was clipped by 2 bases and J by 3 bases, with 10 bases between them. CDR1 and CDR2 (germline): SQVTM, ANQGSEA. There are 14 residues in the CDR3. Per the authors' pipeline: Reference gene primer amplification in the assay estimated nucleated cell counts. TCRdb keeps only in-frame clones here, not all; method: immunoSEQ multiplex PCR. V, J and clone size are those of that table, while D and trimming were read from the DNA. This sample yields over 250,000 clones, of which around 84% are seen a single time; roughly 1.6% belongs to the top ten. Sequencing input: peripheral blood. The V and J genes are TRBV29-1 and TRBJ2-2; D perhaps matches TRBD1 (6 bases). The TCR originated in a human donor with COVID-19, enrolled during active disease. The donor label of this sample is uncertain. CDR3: CSVETGRDTGELFF. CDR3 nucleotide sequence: TGCAGCGTTGAAACAGGGCGCGACACCGGGGAGCTGTTTTTT.